The 31 T cell receptor beta chains below come from one sample, sequenced in a study of T cell clonotyping in hematopoietic cell transplantation. Here immunoSEQ multiplex PCR was the method, and the copy in TCRdb shows in-frame clones only, minus some. The table lists 550 to 650 clones, around 96% of them singletons. Time point here: recipient sample about 28 days before transplant, after cytoreduction. This specimen consisted of peripheral blood mononuclear cells, obtained before stem cell transplant. These receptors were taken from a woman between 35 and 50 years old with acute myeloid leukemia. Some clones in this sample may be carry-over from other donors' samples.

V and J are TRBV7-9 and TRBJ2-1, with 7 bases lining up with TRBD2. V trimming: 5 bases; J trimming: 3 bases; junction bases outside the gene matches: 4. This CDR3 region has 14 residues. In germline, CDR1 is SEHNR, CDR2 FQNEAQ (reference sequence). This CDR3 reads CASSPIAGYNEQFF. CDR3 bases: TGTGCCAGCAGCCCGATAGCGGGCTACAATGAGCAGTTCTTC.

The chain combines TRBV11-3 with TRBJ2-1; TRBD2 aligns across 14 bases. This CDR3 has 19 amino acids. Per the germline V gene, CDR1 is SGHNT and CDR2 is YENEEA. V dropped 2 bases and J dropped 5; count of bases not matched to a gene: 11. The CDR3 region is CASSLSGTSGSGTNNEQFF. CDR3 sequence (DNA): TGTGCCAGCAGCTTATCCGGGACTAGCGGGAGTGGGACGAACAATGAGCAGTTCTTC.

The rearrangement links TRBV11-2 to TRBJ2-7, with 8 bases matching TRBD1. The CDR3 contains 14 residues. J lost 4 bases, V lost 5 bases, and 7 bases had no gene match. CDR1 SGHAT and CDR2 FQNNGV come from the germline V gene. The CDR3 reads CASSTGQAFYEQYF. The CDR3 bases are TGTGCCAGCAGCACGGGACAGGCCTTTTACGAGCAGTACTTC.

In this sample, this clone turned up once. V gene TRBV7-2 combines with J gene TRBJ2-1, with D maybe TRBD2 (5 bases). The CDR3 extends over 13 amino acids. V was pared by 7 bases and J by 2 bases, with 9 bases between. The germline CDR1 and CDR2 sequences are SGHTA and FQGNSA. The CDR3 DNA follows: TGTGCCAGCAAGTCGGGAACCTACAATGAGCAGTTCTTC. This translates into CASKSGTYNEQFF.

The chain couples TRBV27 to TRBJ2-1, with a weak D call TRBD2 (11 bases). This CDR3 contains 18 residues. The germline CDR1 and CDR2 sequences are MNHEY and SMNVEV (reference sequence). Trimming pared 5 bases from V and 12 bases from J, leaving 32 bases between. This CDR3 is CASSTPGQGTSGRLLQFF. The CDR3 coding sequence is TGTGCCAGCAGTACCCCGGGACAGGGGACTAGCGGTAGGCTTCTGCAGTTCTTC.

The chain recombines TRBV19 with TRBJ1-5; the D gene is possibly TRBD1 (5 bases). The germline gives CDR1 LNHDA, CDR2 SQIVND (reference sequence). The CDR3 consists of 13 residues. With 6 bases removed from V and 4 bases from J, the gap between germline ends came to 10 bases. The CDR3 DNA reads TGTGCCAGTAGGGGGGATTTAAATCAGCCCCAGCATTTT. This encodes CASRGDLNQPQHF.

The CDR3: CASRGGRGPETQYF. The CDR3, as DNA: TGTGCCAGCAGGGGAGGCAGGGGGCCAGAGACCCAGTACTTC. This rearrangement joins TRBV11-2 to TRBJ2-5; 8 bases fit TRBD1. The ends lost 6 bases at V and 4 bases at J; junction bases unmatched: 7. Germline values: CDR1 SGHAT, CDR2 FQNNGV. This CDR3 comprises 14 residues. The complete variable domain, with remaining parts taken from reference TRBV11-2 and TRBJ2-5, reads EAGVAQSPRYKIIEKRQSVAFWCNPISGHATLYWYQQILGQGPKLLIQFQNNGVVDDSQLPKDRFSAERLKGVDSTLKIQPAKLEDSAVYLCASRGGRGPETQYFGPGTRLLVL.

The V call is TRBV29-1, the J call TRBJ2-2, with D possibly being TRBD2 (5 bases). The CDR3 is 12 amino acids. Trimming stripped 7 bases from V and 0 bases from J, with 6 bases between. Germline V gene sequence: CDR1 SQVTM, CDR2 ANQGSEA. As DNA, the CDR3 is TGCAGCGCCGGGACGAACACCGGGGAGCTGTTTTTT. Its protein product is CSAGTNTGELFF.

The CDR3 loop reads CASRPDTTNQPQHF. Written as DNA, the CDR3 is TGTGCCAGTAGACCCGACACAACCAATCAGCCCCAGCATTTT. The V call is TRBV19, the J call TRBJ1-5; no clear D. CDR3 length equals 14 residues. CDR1 and CDR2 from the germline V gene are LNHDA and SQIVND (reference sequence). With 6 bases removed from V and 3 bases from J, the gap between germline ends came to 12 bases.

This clone was detected only once. The V call is TRBV30, the J call TRBJ2-3; TRBD2 agrees at 7 bases. Germline CDR1 and CDR2: GTSNPN and SVGIG (reference sequence). The CDR3 is 12 residues long. The V and J ends lost 3 bases and 3 bases, in that order; junction bases with no gene match: 0. The CDR3 DNA follows: TGTGCCTGGAGGCGGGAGACAGATACGCAGTATTTT. Translating gives CAWRRETDTQYF.

The chain is built from TRBV6-6 and TRBJ2-3, with D possibly TRBD1 on 6 matching bases. The CDR3 sequence is 15 residues long. V lost 6 bases and J lost 5, with 18 bases in between. Germline assignment: CDR1 MNHNY and CDR2 SVGAGI (reference sequence). The CDR3 loop reads CASRGHPGAGDTQYF. Written as DNA, the CDR3 is TGTGCCAGCAGGGGACATCCCGGCGCAGGAGATACGCAGTATTTT.

The chain recombines TRBV5-4 with TRBJ1-1, with 9 bases matching TRBD1. Losses at the gene ends were 4 bases for V and 5 bases for J; bases not matched to a gene: 6. Germline CDR1 is SGHNT and CDR2 is YYREEE (reference sequence). CDR3 length: 14 residues. In DNA form, the CDR3 reads TGTGCCAGCAGCAACCTGGACAGGGGAACTGAAGCTTTCTTT. This translates into CASSNLDRGTEAFF.

The chain combines TRBV11-3 with TRBJ2-1; possible D gene TRBD1, 5 bases. The CDR3 loop spans 15 amino acids. With 5 bases removed from V and 0 bases from J, the gap between germline ends came to 11 bases. Germline V gene lookup returns CDR1 SGHNT and CDR2 YENEEA. This CDR3 reads CASSKTASSYNEQFF. Written as DNA, the CDR3 is TGTGCCAGCAGCAAGACAGCGAGCTCCTACAATGAGCAGTTCTTC.

This clone was seen only once. The gene calls are TRBV6-5 and TRBJ1-2; D gene ambiguous. Trimming cost V 5 bases and J 2 bases, with 3 bases left between them. In germline, CDR1 is MNHEY, CDR2 SVGAGI. This CDR3 is 11 amino acids long. For the CDR3, the DNA is TGTGCCAGCAGTGGGAACTATGGCTACACCTTC. Protein sequence: CASSGNYGYTF.

This chain connects TRBV10-1 to TRBJ2-7; TRBD2 might be the D (6 bases). Germline V lookup: CDR1 WNHNN, CDR2 SYGVQD (reference sequence). The V end lost 3 bases, the J end lost 1 base, and 13 bases lay between the germline ends. The CDR3 sequence is 15 residues long. The CDR3: CASSEGGTVSYEQYF. For the CDR3, the DNA is TGCGCCAGCAGTGAAGGCGGGACGGTATCCTACGAGCAGTACTTC.

This chain connects TRBV9 to TRBJ2-3; D is uncertain. The CDR3 is 12 amino acids. Germline V gene lookup returns CDR1 SGDLS and CDR2 YYNGEE. The ends were cut back, 4 bases at V and 5 bases at J, with 8 bases in the middle. CDR3 protein: CASSPGKDTQYF. The CDR3 DNA reads TGTGCCAGCAGCCCTGGTAAAGATACGCAGTATTTT.

The chain has TRBV10-3 and TRBJ1-5; a weak D match, TRBD1 (5 bases). Germline CDR1 is ENHRY and CDR2 is SYGVKD. The CDR3 is 13 amino acids. Trimming shortened V by 6 bases and J by 4 bases, and 10 bases separated the two germline ends. The CDR3 protein is CAIRDGGNQPQHF. The CDR3 bases are TGTGCCATCAGGGACGGGGGGAATCAGCCCCAGCATTTT.

J is TRBJ2-2 and V is TRBV28; 11 bases line up with TRBD2. The CDR3 length is 15 residues. V lost 7 bases, J lost 5 bases, and 6 bases stayed unmatched. From germline, CDR1 is MDHEN and CDR2 SYDVKM. The CDR3 is CASTLAGVETGELFF. Written as DNA, the CDR3 is TGTGCCAGCACACTAGCGGGAGTCGAAACCGGGGAGCTGTTTTTT.

The chain uses TRBV5-1 and TRBJ2-5; tentatively, D is TRBD1 or TRBD2 (5 bases each). Trimming left V 0 bases short and J 4 bases short, with 10 bases between. Germline V lookup: CDR1 SGHRS, CDR2 YFSETQ. The CDR3 spans 14 residues. The CDR3 coding sequence is TGCGCCAGCAGCTTGGCGGGACGTCGAGAGACCCAGTACTTC. Translating gives CASSLAGRRETQYF.

Of note for this clone: A read error may account for a junction end that differs from germline. V is TRBV7-7 and J is TRBJ1-1; D is undetermined. This CDR3 region has 13 residues. Germline values: CDR1 SSHAT, CDR2 FNYEAQ (reference sequence). For the CDR3, the DNA is TGTGCTAGCAGCTTAGATATGAACACTGAAGCTTTCTTT. It yields the protein CASSLDMNTEAFF.

This chain joins TRBV6-5 and TRBJ2-1, with D tentatively TRBD1 (6 bases). The germline gives CDR1 MNHEY, CDR2 SVGAGI. This CDR3 is 14 amino acids long. Trimming cost V 4 bases and J 8 bases, with 15 bases left between them. The CDR3 sequence: CASSLGPYRDEQFF. The CDR3 nucleotides read TGTGCCAGCAGTTTGGGACCCTACAGGGATGAGCAGTTCTTC.

This clone appeared once. The rearrangement links TRBV4-2 to TRBJ1-2; TRBD1 is a possible D gene (6 bases). This CDR3 is built from 16 residues. Germline lookup yields CDR1 LGHNA and CDR2 YNFKEQ. The ends were cut back, 3 bases at V and 0 bases at J, with 14 bases in the middle. CDR3 DNA sequence: TGTGCCAGCAGCCAGGCCGGGGGGCTAACTAACTATGGCTACACCTTC. This gives the protein CASSQAGGLTNYGYTF.

The chain joins TRBV27 to TRBJ2-7; 12 nucleotides match TRBD2. The CDR3 consists of 16 residues. After removal of 5 bases from V and 4 bases from J, the junction contained 9 bases not matched to a gene. CDR1 and CDR2 from the germline V gene are MNHEY and SMNVEV (reference sequence). The CDR3 spells CASSPTSTSGRYEQYF. The CDR3 region has the DNA TGTGCCAGCAGTCCTACTAGCACTAGCGGGAGGTACGAGCAGTACTTC.

V usage is TRBV7-6 and J usage is TRBJ2-7; TRBD1 or TRBD2 may be the D gene (5 bases each). Trimming removed 4 bases from V and 2 bases from J, with 12 bases in between. The V gene's germline CDR1 is SGHVS and CDR2 FNYEAQ. The CDR3 contains 14 residues. The CDR3 is CASSYPGRTYEQYF. CDR3 nucleotide sequence: TGTGCCAGCAGCTACCCGGGACGGACCTACGAGCAGTACTTC.

The V and J genes are TRBV29-1 and TRBJ2-7; 7 nucleotides agree with TRBD1. J gave up 9 bases and V 8 bases, and 10 bases lay outside the gene matches. CDR1 is SQVTM and CDR2 is ANQGSEA in the germline V gene. The CDR3 runs to 11 residues. The CDR3 here is CSSTGAHGQYF. CDR3 bases: TGCAGCAGCACAGGGGCCCACGGGCAGTACTTC.

The gene calls are TRBV11-2 and TRBJ1-1; D is undetermined. With 5 bases removed from V and 5 bases from J, the gap between germline ends came to 9 bases. The CDR3 spans 12 residues. CDR1 is SGHAT, CDR2 FQNNGV, per germline. CDR3 amino acids: CASSPDKTEAFF. CDR3 sequence (DNA): TGTGCCAGCAGCCCTGATAAAACTGAAGCTTTCTTT.

V is TRBV6-1 and J is TRBJ2-6; D unresolved. CDR1 and CDR2 from the germline V gene are MNHNS and SASEGT. The CDR3 sequence is 14 residues long. Deletions cut 2 bases from V and 0 bases from J, with 2 bases between. The CDR3 DNA reads TGTGCCAGCAGTGAACACTCTGGGGCCAACGTCCTGACTTTC. As protein: CASSEHSGANVLTF.

DNA of the CDR3: TGTGCCAGCACCGGGAGAGGTAGCTATGGCTACACCTTC. It specifies CASTGRGSYGYTF. The rearrangement joins TRBV5-8 to TRBJ1-2; D not resolved. The ends were cut back, 6 bases at V and 4 bases at J, with 13 bases in the middle. Looked up from germline, CDR1 is SGHTS and CDR2 is YDEGEE. This CDR3 has 13 amino acids. Based on the CDR3 plus reference TRBV5-8 and TRBJ1-2, the full variable domain is EAGVTQSPTHLIKTRGQQATLRCSPISGHTSVYWYQQALGLGLQFLLWYDEGEERNRGNFPPRFSGRQFPNYSSELNVNALELEDSALYLCASTGRGSYGYTFGSGTRLTVV.

This clone has just one count. This chain connects TRBV5-1 to TRBJ1-3, with D possibly TRBD1 on 5 matching bases. V was shortened by 0 bases and J by 2 bases, with 9 bases between the two germline ends. Germline V gene lookup returns CDR1 SGHRS and CDR2 YFSETQ. The CDR3 has 15 residues. The CDR3 DNA sequence: TGCGCCAGCAGCTTGGGACAGCTAGCTGGAAACACCATATATTTT. Its translation is CASSLGQLAGNTIYF.

The V call is TRBV7-3, the J call TRBJ1-1; tentative D call: TRBD1 (5 bases). The V end lost 4 bases, the J end lost 8 bases, and 14 bases lay between the germline ends. This CDR3 comprises 13 residues. Looked up from germline, CDR1 is SGHTA and CDR2 is FQGTGA. CDR3 sequence: CASSSSGTGEAFF. The CDR3 DNA sequence: TGTGCCAGCAGCTCCTCCGGGACCGGCGAAGCTTTCTTT.

The chain carries TRBV7-2 and TRBJ1-2; D gene unclear. CDR3 length: 13 amino acids. Trimming stripped 5 bases from V and 5 bases from J, with 12 bases between. Per germline, CDR1 SGHTA and CDR2 FQGNSA. Here the CDR3 DNA reads TGTGCCAGCAGCCTTGACGGATTTTATGGCTACACCTTC. This encodes CASSLDGFYGYTF.